Here is one T cell receptor beta chain with its context. The antigen remains undetermined. TCRdb independently ran MiXCR on the 5' RACE reads; one entry per CDR3 protein. Altogether roughly 700,000 distinct CDR3 sequences are present, around 19% being singletons, with the ten largest covering around 20%. These data belong to a study of CD8 T cells in ankylosing spondylitis. General study findings and limits: Under 10 highly homologous variants formed a TCR beta motif that appeared characteristic of ankylosing spondylitis blood.

Germline CDR1 is SGHRS and CDR2 is YFSETQ. V was trimmed by 0 bases and J by 4 bases, leaving 13 bases between them. The CDR3 loop spans 16 amino acids. The rearrangement uses TRBV5-1 and TRBJ2-2; the D gene could be TRBD1 or TRBD2 (5 bases each). This receptor was identified in a male donor with ankylosing spondylitis. The sample consisted of blood, either unsorted or a sorted T cell fraction (not recorded which). The CDR3 nucleotides read TGCGCCAGCAGCTTGGAGCCGGGAACAGGCACCGGGGAGCTGTTTTTT. Amino acid sequence: CASSLEPGTGTGELFF.